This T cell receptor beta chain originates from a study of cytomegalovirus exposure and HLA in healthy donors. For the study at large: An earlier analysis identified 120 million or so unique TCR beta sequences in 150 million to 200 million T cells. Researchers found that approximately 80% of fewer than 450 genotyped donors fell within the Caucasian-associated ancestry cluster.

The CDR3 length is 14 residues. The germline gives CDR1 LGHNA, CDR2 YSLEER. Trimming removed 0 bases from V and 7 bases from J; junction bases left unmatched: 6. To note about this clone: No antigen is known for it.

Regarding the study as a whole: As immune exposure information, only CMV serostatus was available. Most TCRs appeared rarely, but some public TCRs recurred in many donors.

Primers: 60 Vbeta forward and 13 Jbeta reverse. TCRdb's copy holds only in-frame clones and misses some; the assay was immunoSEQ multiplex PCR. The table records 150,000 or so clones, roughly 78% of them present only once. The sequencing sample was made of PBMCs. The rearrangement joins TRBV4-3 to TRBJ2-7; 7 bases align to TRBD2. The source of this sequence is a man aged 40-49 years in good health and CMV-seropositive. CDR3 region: CASSQDLWEGEQYF. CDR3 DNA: TGCGCCAGCAGCCAAGATTTGTGGGAGGGGGAGCAGTACTTC.